Below, 2 T cell receptor beta chains from the same sample are listed, as sequenced in a study of T cell responses to AZD1222 COVID-19 vaccine. Profiling relied on immunoSEQ multiplex PCR, and the TCRdb table lists in-frame clones only, not all of them. The sample has some 71,000 clones, 80% to 85% seen once. The source material was peripheral blood, sampled on day 0 of AZD1222 vaccination. The receptors stem from an adult in good health.

V usage is TRBV5-1 and J usage is TRBJ2-1; the D gene is possibly TRBD2 (6 bases). This CDR3 has 15 amino acids. Germline V gene lookup returns CDR1 SGHRS and CDR2 YFSETQ. V was shortened by 4 bases and J by 2 bases, with 13 bases between the two germline ends. The CDR3 loop is CASSTGGTAYNEQFF. In nucleotides, the CDR3 is TGCGCCAGCAGCACAGGCGGGACGGCCTACAATGAGCAGTTCTTC.

V usage is TRBV6-1 and J usage is TRBJ1-2; unclear D gene. Looked up from germline, CDR1 is MNHNS and CDR2 is SASEGT. The CDR3 contains 13 residues. The germline V and J ends were trimmed by 2 bases and 1 base, with 5 bases remaining between them. The CDR3 loop is CASSEKGNYGYTF. The CDR3 bases are TGTGCCAGCAGTGAAAAGGGTAACTATGGCTACACCTTC.